This TCR beta chain was sequenced during a study of T cell repertoires in cytomegalovirus infection. Looking at the study overall: Indications of both CMV infection and matching HLA type were provided by public TCR beta signatures. Study-wide points: Accumulated public TCR beta family frequency recognized individuals carrying CMV together with the relevant HLA. Dominating the ex vivo response were TCR beta clonotypes that were CMV-specific and HLA-C-restricted.

This clonotype appeared many times. Its target is not known. TCRdb re-called the reads through MiXCR, storing one row per CDR3 protein. The table shows around 770,000 distinct CDR3 sequences, with 29% occurring only once. The origin of this receptor is a human donor in good health (CMV status not recorded). Some clones in this sample may be carry-over from other donors' samples. The sample was cultured CD8+ T cells from PBMCs, taken from culture after CMV antigen stimulation.

The CDR3 DNA is TGTGCCAGCACCTTAGGGGGTTGGCAGTTCTTC. Protein: CASTLGGWQFF. J is TRBJ2-1 and V is TRBV12-3 or TRBV12-4; D might be TRBD1 (6 bases). V was shortened by 7 bases and J by 12 bases, with 13 bases between the two germline ends. This CDR3 is built from 11 residues.